This T cell receptor (beta chain) stems from a study of cytotoxic CD8 clonotypes in ibrutinib-treated CLL. The protocol was immunoSEQ multiplex PCR, while the TCRdb copy is restricted to in-frame clones and leaves out a portion. The sample has approximately 80,000 clones; about 86% are singletons. About 2.2 micrograms of genomic DNA, which was extracted from cryopreserved PBMCs, served as the material used for the TCR beta libraries. The V segment lost 3 bases and the J segment 5 bases; nucleotides outside the gene matches: 9. This CDR3 is 15 amino acids long. In germline, CDR1 is MNHNS, CDR2 SASEGT.

This rearrangement joins TRBV6-1 to TRBJ1-1; TRBD1 matches 7 bases. The source is a human donor with chronic lymphocytic leukemia. Sequences were derived from PBMCs, sampled before ibrutinib treatment. Here the CDR3 DNA reads TGTGCCAGCAGTGATACAGGGGCAGGTTGGACTGAAGCTTTCTTT. It specifies CASSDTGAGWTEAFF.